The TCR beta chain described here comes from a study of blood T cells in healthy people across ages. Findings and caveats of the study: In older individuals, TCR beta diversity per million T cells was lower, falling roughly linearly with age.

This clonotype turned up a few times. The antigen is not known. A second PCR, run for roughly 6 to 11 cycles, used a sample-barcoded 5' primer plus a J-beta primer mix. All cDNA molecules were each tagged by a template-switch adaptor with 12 random nucleotides. Sequencing recovered at least 3 million CDR3-containing paired-end reads from each sample. Using its own MiXCR run on the 5' RACE reads, TCRdb lists one record per CDR3 protein. The data contain 600,000 or so distinct CDR3 sequences, around 21% of them singletons. At least 7 million PBMCs were isolated per sample. V trimming: 6 bases; J trimming: 2 bases; junction bases outside the gene matches: 4. Germline CDR1 and CDR2: ENHRY and SYGVKD. The CDR3 runs 14 residues.

The V call is TRBV10-3, the J call TRBJ2-5, with 9 bases matching TRBD1. Sequenced: blood. The receptor was isolated from an older man in good health. CDR3: CAIRNDRGQETQYF. CDR3 nucleotides: TGTGCCATCAGAAATGACAGGGGGCAAGAGACCCAGTACTTC.